These 27 T cell receptor beta chains originate from one sample sequenced in a study of CD8 T cells in ankylosing spondylitis. TCRdb redid the calling of the 5' RACE reads with MiXCR, one entry per CDR3 protein. Among under 130,000 distinct CDR3 sequences listed, 20% to 30% were seen once. Sequencing was carried out using synovial fluid, either unsorted or a sorted T cell fraction (not recorded which). The receptors here all came from a male donor with ankylosing spondylitis.

The rearrangement uses TRBV3-1 and TRBJ1-2; possibly TRBD1 for D (6 bases). Germline V gives CDR1 LGHDT, CDR2 YNNKEL (reference sequence). V lost 0 bases and J lost 2, with 13 bases in between. The CDR3 loop spans 16 amino acids. The CDR3 region has the DNA TGTGCCAGCAGCCAAGATAGGGGGACAATCAACTATGGCTACACCTTC. This codes for CASSQDRGTINYGYTF.

This clonotype has more than one count but fewer than ten. The chain joins TRBV12-3 or TRBV12-4 to TRBJ2-3; no clear D. V was cut by 2 bases and J by 0 bases, with 6 bases left in between. The CDR3 is made up of 14 amino acids. CDR3 residues: CASSLFASTDTQYF. The CDR3 DNA sequence: TGTGCCAGCAGTTTATTCGCGAGCACAGATACGCAGTATTTT.

This sequence joins TRBV7-6 and TRBJ1-2; 8 bases agree with TRBD1. This CDR3 spans 15 amino acids. Germline-derived CDR1 and CDR2 are SGHVS and FNYEAQ. The V and J ends lost 5 bases and 4 bases, in that order; junction bases with no gene match: 9. The CDR3, as DNA: TGTGCCAGCAGCCTTGGAGGACAGGGCCCCTATGGCTACACCTTC. This encodes CASSLGGQGPYGYTF.

This clonotype showed up just a few times. This chain joins TRBV15 and TRBJ2-7; the match to TRBD2 covers 9 bases. V trimming: 0 bases; J trimming: 4 bases; junction bases outside the gene matches: 4. Per the germline V gene, CDR1 is LNHNV and CDR2 is YYDKDF (reference sequence). CDR3 size: 15 residues. CDR3 protein: CATSREASGIYEQYF. DNA for the CDR3: TGTGCCACCAGCAGAGAGGCTAGCGGGATTTACGAGCAGTACTTC.

This clonotype showed up many times. J is TRBJ2-5 and V is TRBV18, with D tentatively TRBD2 (5 bases). V dropped 8 bases and J dropped 3 bases, with 13 bases sitting between them. CDR3 length: 13 amino acids. CDR1 and CDR2 (germline): KGHSH, LQKENI. The CDR3 spells CASETGIKETQYF. In DNA, the CDR3 is TGTGCCAGCGAGACGGGGATAAAAGAGACCCAGTACTTC. Supplemented by reference TRBV18 and TRBJ2-5, the full variable domain reads NAGVMQNPRHLVRRRGQEARLRCSPMKGHSHVYWYRQLPEEGLKFMVYLQKENIIDESGMPKERFSAEFPKEGPSILRIQQVVRGDSAAYFCASETGIKETQYFGPGTRLLVL.

The V and J genes are TRBV4-1 and TRBJ1-1; D might be TRBD1 (5 bases). CDR3 length: 14 residues. The germline CDR1 and CDR2 sequences are MGHRA and YSYEKL. Trimming took 4 bases from V and 4 from J, leaving 13 bases between them. This chain's CDR3 is CASSRGTPRTEAFF. The CDR3 DNA is TGCGCCAGCAGCCGGGGGACCCCTCGCACTGAAGCTTTCTTT.

The CDR3 here is CASSRGPAEQFF. For the CDR3, the DNA is TGTGCCAGCTCAAGAGGGCCCGCTGAGCAGTTCTTC. J is TRBJ2-1 and V is TRBV6-1, with a possible D match to TRBD2 (5 bases). Germline CDR1 MNHNS, CDR2 SASEGT. The CDR3 is 12 residues long. V was trimmed by 8 bases and J by 9 bases, leaving 14 bases between them.

The chain carries TRBV11-2 and TRBJ1-5; D gene unclear. Per the germline V gene, CDR1 is SGHAT and CDR2 is FQNNGV. V was shortened by 1 base and J by 1 base, with 8 bases between the two germline ends. The CDR3 loop spans 15 amino acids. For the CDR3, the DNA is TGTGCCAGCAGCTTAGGGGTTCTCAGCAATCAGCCCCAGCATTTT. As protein: CASSLGVLSNQPQHF.

This chain joins TRBV3-1 and TRBJ2-7, with 7 bases that match TRBD2. The J segment lost 3 bases and the V segment lost 3 bases, leaving 2 bases of the junction unmatched. CDR3 length equals 13 residues. Germline V CDR1 and CDR2: LGHDT, YNNKEL (reference sequence). The CDR3 DNA is TGTGCCAGCAGCCACAGGGAGGGCTACGAGCAGTACTTC. Encoded protein: CASSHREGYEQYF.

The chain has TRBV7-9 and TRBJ1-2; 9 bases line up with TRBD1. This CDR3 contains 14 residues. Per germline, CDR1 SEHNR and CDR2 FQNEAQ (reference sequence). J gave up 4 bases and V 5 bases, and 5 bases lay outside the gene matches. Written as DNA, the CDR3 is TGTGCCAGCAGCGTCGGACAGGGGAGCTATGGCTACACCTTC. Translation gives CASSVGQGSYGYTF.

V and J are TRBV7-2 and TRBJ1-1; a possible D gene is TRBD1 (5 bases). The V gene's germline CDR1 is SGHTA and CDR2 FQGNSA. CDR3 length: 16 residues. V shed 2 bases and J shed 0 bases, with 13 bases lying between them. CDR3 coding DNA: TGTGCCAGCAGCTTACGCCTCGGGACCTTGAACACTGAAGCTTTCTTT. Translation gives CASSLRLGTLNTEAFF.

This clonotype appeared many times. CDR3 in amino acids: CATPTEDQPQHF. DNA of the CDR3: TGTGCCACCCCTACCGAGGATCAGCCCCAGCATTTT. The chain is built from TRBV19 and TRBJ1-5; D unclear. The length of the CDR3 is 12 residues. Germline-derived CDR1 and CDR2 are LNHDA and SQIVND (reference sequence). Trimming left V 10 bases short and J 5 bases short, with 12 bases between. The variable domain in full, with the rest retrieved from reference TRBV19 and TRBJ1-5, is DGGITQSPKYLFRKEGQNVTLSCEQNLNHDAMYWYRQDPGQGLRLIYYSQIVNDFQKGDIAEGYSVSREKKESFPLTVTSAQKNPTAFYLCATPTEDQPQHFGDGTRLSIL.

J is TRBJ2-6 and V is TRBV28; D gene ambiguous. V was trimmed by 6 bases and J by 3 bases, leaving 6 bases between them. CDR1 and CDR2 from the germline V gene are MDHEN and SYDVKM. CDR3 length: 13 amino acids. Written as DNA, the CDR3 is TGTGCCAGCAGGGGGATTGGGGCCAACGTCCTGACTTTC. This sequence encodes CASRGIGANVLTF.

This clonotype was seen a few times. V and J are TRBV7-2 and TRBJ2-2, with TRBD1 as a possible D gene (6 bases). The germline V gene has CDR1 SGHTA and CDR2 FQGNSA. Trimming pared 1 base from V and 5 bases from J, leaving 11 bases between. This CDR3 is built from 15 residues. The CDR3 DNA follows: TGTGCCAGCAGCTTAGTCAGGGGTGGAACCGGGGAGCTGTTTTTT. Residues: CASSLVRGGTGELFF.

The chain links TRBV7-2 to TRBJ1-1, with unresolved D. The ends were cut back, 0 bases at V and 9 bases at J, with 8 bases in the middle. The CDR3 is 12 residues long. Germline CDR1 is SGHTA and CDR2 is FQGNSA. CDR3 nucleotide sequence: TGTGCCAGCAGCTTAGCCCAAGGCCAAGCTTTCTTT. Translation gives CASSLAQGQAFF.

This chain links TRBV3-1 with TRBJ2-1; 10 bases line up with TRBD1. This CDR3 spans 14 amino acids. Looked up from germline, CDR1 is LGHDT and CDR2 is YNNKEL (reference sequence). Trimming cost V 1 base and J 6 bases; bases outside gene matches: 0. The DNA of the CDR3 is TGTGCCAGCAGCCAAGGGACAGGGGGCAATGAGCAGTTCTTC. Amino acids: CASSQGTGGNEQFF.

The chain uses TRBV20-1 and TRBJ2-7; no clear D gene. The CDR3 consists of 13 residues. Trimming took off 2 bases at V and 1 base at J, with 9 bases between the two ends. The germline V gene encodes CDR1 DFQATT and CDR2 SNEGSKA (reference sequence). CDR3 amino acids: CSARTAASYEQYV. The DNA of the CDR3 is TGCAGTGCTAGAACGGCAGCATCCTACGAGCAGTACGTC.

The table lists this clonotype with a few counts. A junction boundary mismatches the germline segment, possibly from a read error. The genes are TRBV20-1 and TRBJ2-3, with unresolved D. The CDR3 covers 13 residues. Germline assignment: CDR1 DFQATT and CDR2 SNEGSKA (reference sequence). CDR3 bases: TGCAGTGCGAGAGTAATCAGCACAGATACGCAGTATTTT. Translated, it gives CSARVISTDTQYF.

The rearrangement joins TRBV14 to TRBJ2-7; no clear D. CDR1 and CDR2 (germline): SGHDN, FVKESK. V lost 5 bases and J lost 7, with 24 bases in between. The CDR3 has 16 amino acids. In DNA, the CDR3 is TGTGCCAGCAGCTTAAGGGCCCAGACTTCCCTGGGAGAGCAGTACTTC. Its translation: CASSLRAQTSLGEQYF.

The chain recombines TRBV25-1 with TRBJ2-5, with D possibly being TRBD1 (6 bases). V lost 4 bases and J lost 4, with 22 bases in between. This CDR3 is built from 17 residues. Germline CDR1 MGHDK, CDR2 SYGVNS. CDR3 region: CASSGGIGQPRGETQYF. CDR3 in DNA: TGTGCCAGCAGTGGGGGGATAGGACAGCCTAGGGGAGAGACCCAGTACTTC.

V usage is TRBV5-6 and J usage is TRBJ1-2; D is uncertain. Trimming cost V 1 base and J 4 bases, with 8 bases left between them. The CDR3 consists of 13 residues. Germline V CDR1 and CDR2: SGHDT, YYEEEE. CDR3 in amino acids: CASSLRDIYGYTF. For the CDR3, the DNA is TGTGCCAGCAGCTTGCGCGATATCTATGGCTACACCTTC.

This clonotype was picked up many times. The chain couples TRBV7-2 to TRBJ1-1; 9 bases are shared with TRBD1. CDR1 SGHTA and CDR2 FQGNSA come from the germline V gene. The CDR3 is 16 amino acids. V shed 2 bases and J 4 bases; nucleotides not matched to a gene: 8. CDR3 sequence (DNA): TGTGCCAGCAGCTTATCGGTCACGACAGGGGGCACTGAAGCTTTCTTT. It encodes CASSLSVTTGGTEAFF.

This chain's CDR3 is CASSRDKMNTEAFF. DNA for the CDR3: TGCGCCAGCAGTCGGGACAAAATGAACACTGAAGCTTTCTTT. The V call is TRBV5-1, the J call TRBJ1-1, with D perhaps matching TRBD1 (6 bases). The germline V gene has CDR1 SGHRS and CDR2 YFSETQ. The CDR3 covers 14 residues. V was cut by 5 bases and J by 0 bases, with 11 bases left in between.

V is TRBV5-1 and J is TRBJ2-1; D might be TRBD2 (5 bases). From germline, CDR1 is SGHRS and CDR2 YFSETQ. Trimming stripped 3 bases from V and 7 bases from J, with 14 bases between. The CDR3 is 14 amino acids. In nucleotides, the CDR3 is TGCGCCAGCAGCTCCGGGCCCTCGGGGAATGAGCAGTTCTTC. Translation: CASSSGPSGNEQFF.

This clonotype was picked up many times. The chain joins TRBV11-2 to TRBJ1-3; D might be TRBD1 (6 bases). Germline-derived CDR1 and CDR2 are SGHAT and FQNNGV. The CDR3 length is 16 residues. The germline V and J ends were trimmed by 1 base and 1 base, with 11 bases remaining between them. The CDR3 nucleotides read TGTGCCAGCAGCTTAGCCGGCAGGGGTTCTGGAAACACCATATATTTT. Its protein product is CASSLAGRGSGNTIYF.

This chain connects TRBV6-2 or TRBV6-3 to TRBJ2-1; 11 bases map to TRBD1. Germline assignment: CDR1 MNHEY and CDR2 SVGEGT. Losses at the gene ends were 11 bases for V and 2 bases for J; bases not matched to a gene: 2. The CDR3 is made up of 13 amino acids. The CDR3: CAGQGAAYNEQFF. The CDR3 bases are TGTGCCGGACAGGGGGCTGCCTACAATGAGCAGTTCTTC.

The genes are TRBV6-5 and TRBJ2-3; TRBD1 matches at 9 bases. V lost 4 bases to trimming and J lost 1 base; unmatched junction nucleotides: 6. Germline V lookup: CDR1 MNHEY, CDR2 SVGAGI. The CDR3 sequence is 16 residues long. CDR3 coding DNA: TGTGCCAGCAGTTCCCCCCGGGACAGGGGCACAGATACGCAGTATTTT. This translates into CASSSPRDRGTDTQYF.